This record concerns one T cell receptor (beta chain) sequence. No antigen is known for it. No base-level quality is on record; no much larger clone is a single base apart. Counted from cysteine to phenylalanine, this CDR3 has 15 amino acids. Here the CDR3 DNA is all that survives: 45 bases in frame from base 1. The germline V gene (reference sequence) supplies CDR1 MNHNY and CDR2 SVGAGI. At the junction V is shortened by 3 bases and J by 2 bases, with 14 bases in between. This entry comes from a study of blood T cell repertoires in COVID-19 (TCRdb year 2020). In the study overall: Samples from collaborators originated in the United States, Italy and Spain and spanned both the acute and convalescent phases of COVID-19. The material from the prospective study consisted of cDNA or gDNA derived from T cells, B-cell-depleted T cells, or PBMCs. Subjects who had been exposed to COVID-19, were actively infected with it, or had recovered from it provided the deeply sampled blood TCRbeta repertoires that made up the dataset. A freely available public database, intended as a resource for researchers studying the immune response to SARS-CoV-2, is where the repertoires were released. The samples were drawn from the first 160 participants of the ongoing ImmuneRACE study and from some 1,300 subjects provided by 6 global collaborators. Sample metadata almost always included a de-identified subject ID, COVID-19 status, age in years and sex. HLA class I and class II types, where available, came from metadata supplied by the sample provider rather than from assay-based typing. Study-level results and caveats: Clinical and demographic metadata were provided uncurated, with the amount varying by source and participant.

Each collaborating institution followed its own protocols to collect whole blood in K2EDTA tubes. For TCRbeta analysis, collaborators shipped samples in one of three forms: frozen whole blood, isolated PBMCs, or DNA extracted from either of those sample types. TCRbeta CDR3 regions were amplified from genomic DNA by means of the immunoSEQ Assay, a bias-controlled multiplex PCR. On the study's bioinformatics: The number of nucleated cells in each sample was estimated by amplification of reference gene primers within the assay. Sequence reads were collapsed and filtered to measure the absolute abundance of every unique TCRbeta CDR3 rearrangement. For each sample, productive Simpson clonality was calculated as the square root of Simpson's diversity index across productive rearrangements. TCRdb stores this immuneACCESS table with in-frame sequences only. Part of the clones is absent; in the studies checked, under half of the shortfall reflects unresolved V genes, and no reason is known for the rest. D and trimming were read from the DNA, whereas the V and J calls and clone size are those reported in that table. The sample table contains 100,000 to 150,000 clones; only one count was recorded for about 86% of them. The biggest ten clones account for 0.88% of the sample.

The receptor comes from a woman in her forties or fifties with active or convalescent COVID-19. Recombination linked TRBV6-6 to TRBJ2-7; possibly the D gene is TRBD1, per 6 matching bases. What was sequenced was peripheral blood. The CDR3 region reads CASSYLGHKPYEQYF. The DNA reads TGTGCCAGCAGTTATCTGGGACATAAACCCTACGAGCAGTACTTC.